These 27 T cell receptor beta chains were sequenced from one sample in a study of cytomegalovirus exposure and HLA in healthy donors. PCR involved 60 Vbeta and 13 Jbeta primers. The table came from immunoSEQ multiplex PCR; TCRdb's copy has only in-frame clones and leaves some out. The sample has 90,000 to 130,000 clones, approximately 83% seen once. Sample: PBMCs. The receptor source for this set is a middle-aged man in good health and CMV-seronegative.

J is TRBJ2-5 and V is TRBV5-1, with D tentatively TRBD2 (6 bases). The V end lost 0 bases, the J end lost 0 bases, and 12 bases lay between the germline ends. This CDR3 spans 16 amino acids. Germline loops: CDR1 SGHRS, CDR2 YFSETQ. In DNA, the CDR3 is TGCGCCAGCAGCTTGGGGCAGGGAGGTAACCAAGAGACCCAGTACTTC. Protein product: CASSLGQGGNQETQYF.

The sample holds one count of this clone. The chain links TRBV30 to TRBJ1-1; tentative D call: TRBD1 (5 bases). Germline V gives CDR1 GTSNPN, CDR2 SVGIG (reference sequence). This CDR3 has 12 residues. Trimming removed 8 bases from V and 4 bases from J, with 14 bases in between. The CDR3 DNA is TGTGCCGAGACCCGGGGGGGCACTGAAGCTTTCTTT. As protein: CAETRGGTEAFF.

This clone was seen a single time. DNA for the CDR3: TGTGCCAGCAGCGAGGGGGCGGAAACTAATGAAAAACTGTTTTTT. It yields the protein CASSEGAETNEKLFF. The V call is TRBV5-4, the J call TRBJ1-4; 7 bases fit TRBD1. This CDR3 contains 15 residues. The trim removed 4 bases at V and 1 base at J, leaving 4 bases unmatched. In germline, CDR1 is SGHNT, CDR2 YYREEE (reference sequence). Combining the CDR3 with reference TRBV5-4 and TRBJ1-4 gives the whole variable domain ETGVTQSPTHLIKTRGQQVTLRCSSQSGHNTVSWYQQALGQGPQFIFQYYREEENGRGNFPPRFSGLQFPNYSSELNVNALELDDSALYLCASSEGAETNEKLFFGSGTQLSVL.

The rearrangement links TRBV6-6 to TRBJ2-7, with TRBD1 identical over 10 bases. The CDR3 is made up of 15 amino acids. Germline CDR1 MNHNY, CDR2 SVGAGI (reference sequence). Trimming removed 1 base from V and 6 bases from J; junction bases left unmatched: 6. Here the CDR3 DNA reads TGTGCCAGCAGTTACTGGGGGACAGGGGCGGGCGAGCAGTACTTC. Translated: CASSYWGTGAGEQYF.

This chain connects TRBV6-5 to TRBJ1-2; a weak D match, TRBD1 (6 bases). Trimming shortened V by 10 bases and J by 6 bases, and 15 bases separated the two germline ends. The V gene's germline CDR1 is MNHEY and CDR2 SVGAGI. The CDR3 is made up of 12 amino acids. Written as DNA, the CDR3 is TGTGCCACCTCCTCACAGGGCAATGGCTACACCTTC. Amino acids: CATSSQGNGYTF.

In this sample, this clone turned up a few times. The chain joins TRBV6-5 to TRBJ2-7; a possible D gene is TRBD2 (6 bases). Germline V gene sequence: CDR1 MNHEY, CDR2 SVGAGI. The CDR3 has 15 residues. The ends were cut back, 4 bases at V and 2 bases at J, with 15 bases in the middle. The CDR3, as DNA: TGTGCCAGCAGTTGGGCGGAGGGTCAGGCCTACGAGCAGTACTTC. It encodes CASSWAEGQAYEQYF.

The genes are TRBV19 and TRBJ1-4; 8 bases are a match to TRBD1. Trimming took 8 bases from V and 8 from J; bases not matched to a gene: 13. Per germline, CDR1 LNHDA and CDR2 SQIVND (reference sequence). The length of the CDR3 is 15 residues. CDR3 nucleotide sequence: TGTGCCAGTGGGGAACGGACAGGGATTTGGGAAAAACTGTTTTTT. Its protein is CASGERTGIWEKLFF.

This clone was seen a single time. The rearrangement joins TRBV19 to TRBJ1-1, with 7 bases identical to TRBD1. The CDR3 has 12 residues. Trimming removed 3 bases from V and 7 bases from J; junction bases left unmatched: 2. The V gene's germline CDR1 is LNHDA and CDR2 SQIVND (reference sequence). The CDR3 loop is CASSIRQGEAFF. DNA of the CDR3: TGTGCCAGTAGTATTCGACAGGGTGAAGCTTTCTTT.

V usage is TRBV5-4 and J usage is TRBJ1-6, with 7 bases identical to TRBD1. V trimming: 5 bases; J trimming: 5 bases; junction bases outside the gene matches: 16. Germline values: CDR1 SGHNT, CDR2 YYREEE (reference sequence). The CDR3 runs to 18 residues. CDR3 residues: CASSEGTAHEKDNSPLHF. DNA for the CDR3: TGTGCCAGCAGTGAGGGGACAGCCCATGAGAAGGATAATTCACCCCTCCACTTT. Complete variable domain (other parts from reference TRBV5-4 and TRBJ1-6): ETGVTQSPTHLIKTRGQQVTLRCSSQSGHNTVSWYQQALGQGPQFIFQYYREEENGRGNFPPRFSGLQFPNYSSELNVNALELDDSALYLCASSEGTAHEKDNSPLHFGNGTRLTVT.

This chain links TRBV29-1 with TRBJ2-6; 7 positions match TRBD1. The CDR3 runs 15 residues. After removal of 4 bases from V and 1 base from J, the junction contained 4 bases not matched to a gene. Germline CDR1 is SQVTM and CDR2 is ANQGSEA. The CDR3 DNA reads TGCAGCGTTGGGCAGGGGGTTTCTGGGGCCAACGTCCTGACTTTC. It yields the protein CSVGQGVSGANVLTF.

Concerning this clone: Other DNA sequences in the sample encode the same CDR3. The rearrangement links TRBV29-1 to TRBJ2-3, with 7 bases aligning to TRBD1. Germline CDR1 is SQVTM and CDR2 is ANQGSEA. V gave up 6 bases and J gave up 1 base; unmatched junction bases: 4. CDR3 size: 13 residues. Written as DNA, the CDR3 is TGCAGCGTGTTAACAGGGGGCACAGATACGCAGTATTTT. Its translation: CSVLTGGTDTQYF.

The CDR3 bases are TGTGCCAGCAGCCTTCGCGGGATACCCTACGAGCAGTACTTC. Its protein is CASSLRGIPYEQYF. The gene calls are TRBV11-2 and TRBJ2-7; D is perhaps TRBD2 (6 bases). With 5 bases removed from V and 2 bases from J, the gap between germline ends came to 13 bases. This CDR3 is 14 amino acids long. Germline CDR1 reads SGHAT; CDR2 reads FQNNGV.

This clone was seen a single time. The V gene is TRBV5-4, the J gene TRBJ1-6; perhaps TRBD1 as D (6 bases). The CDR3 extends over 15 amino acids. Germline V gives CDR1 SGHNT, CDR2 YYREEE (reference sequence). Trimming removed 2 bases at V and 7 bases at J, with 13 bases between. CDR3 loop: CASSFQDRPNSPLHF. CDR3 bases: TGTGCCAGCAGCTTTCAGGACAGACCAAATTCACCCCTCCACTTT.

V and J are TRBV30 and TRBJ2-1; 7 bases map to TRBD1. The V gene's germline CDR1 is GTSNPN and CDR2 SVGIG (reference sequence). The CDR3 consists of 15 residues. V gave up 0 bases and J gave up 5 bases; unmatched junction bases: 7. The CDR3 DNA is TGTGCCTGGAGTGTTGAACAGGGGCGGGACAATGAGCAGTTCTTC. Amino acid sequence: CAWSVEQGRDNEQFF.

This chain links TRBV5-6 with TRBJ2-7; tentative D call: TRBD1 (5 bases). The germline V gene has CDR1 SGHDT and CDR2 YYEEEE. The CDR3 consists of 15 residues. V gave up 6 bases and J gave up 0 bases, with 16 bases separating them. The CDR3 nucleotides read TGTGCCAGCAAACGACAGTTGGGCTACTCCTACGAGCAGTACTTC. Protein: CASKRQLGYSYEQYF.

This chain joins TRBV18 and TRBJ2-7; 8 bases fit TRBD2. Per germline, CDR1 KGHSH and CDR2 LQKENI. Trimming at V came to 0 bases and at J to 7 bases, leaving 5 bases not matched to a gene. This CDR3 has 14 amino acids. CDR3 loop: CASSPPAGVGEQYF. CDR3 nucleotide sequence: TGTGCCAGCTCACCACCAGCGGGGGTGGGGGAGCAGTACTTC.

This clone was recorded a few times. This chain connects TRBV5-4 to TRBJ2-6; TRBD2 might be the D (6 bases). V gave up 6 bases and J gave up 0 bases, with 22 bases separating them. The CDR3 length is 19 residues. CDR1 and CDR2 from the germline V gene are SGHNT and YYREEE (reference sequence). CDR3: CASTGYWDSSNSGANVLTF. In DNA, the CDR3 is TGTGCCAGCACAGGATACTGGGACTCCAGCAACTCTGGGGCCAACGTCCTGACTTTC. The full variable domain, rest sourced from reference TRBV5-4 and TRBJ2-6, is ETGVTQSPTHLIKTRGQQVTLRCSSQSGHNTVSWYQQALGQGPQFIFQYYREEENGRGNFPPRFSGLQFPNYSSELNVNALELDDSALYLCASTGYWDSSNSGANVLTFGAGSRLTVL.

The chain carries TRBV2 and TRBJ2-5; no clear D gene. The germline CDR1 and CDR2 sequences are SNHLY and FYNNEI. This CDR3 has 11 amino acids. The V gene lost 7 bases and the J gene lost 0 bases, with 3 bases spanning the gap. CDR3 region: CASTYQETQYF. CDR3 DNA: TGTGCCAGCACCTACCAAGAGACCCAGTACTTC.

The V call is TRBV2, the J call TRBJ2-3, with TRBD1 matching 9 bases. Germline CDR1 is SNHLY and CDR2 is FYNNEI. Germline trimming cut 5 bases from V and 2 bases from J; bases unmatched to any gene: 8. This CDR3 contains 16 residues. CDR3 sequence reads: CASSRGTGTSTDTQYF. CDR3 coding DNA: TGTGCCAGCAGTCGAGGGACAGGGACTTCCACAGATACGCAGTATTTT. The variable domain in full, with the rest retrieved from reference TRBV2 and TRBJ2-3, is EPEVTQTPSHQVTQMGQEVILRCVPISNHLYFYWYRQILGQKVEFLVSFYNNEISEKSEIFDDQFSVERPDGSNFTLKIRSTKLEDSAMYFCASSRGTGTSTDTQYFGPGTRLTVL.

The chain recombines TRBV7-9 with TRBJ1-2; D is undetermined. This CDR3 is built from 13 residues. Germline V gives CDR1 SEHNR, CDR2 FQNEAQ (reference sequence). V lost 5 bases and J lost 5, with 12 bases in between. The CDR3 spells CASSPDSLYGYTF. The CDR3, as DNA: TGTGCCAGCAGCCCGGACTCCTTATATGGCTACACCTTC.

This sequence joins TRBV29-1 and TRBJ1-2; D gene ambiguous. Trimming left V 3 bases short and J 8 bases short, with 10 bases between. In germline, CDR1 is SQVTM, CDR2 ANQGSEA. The CDR3 has 11 residues. The CDR3 sequence is CSVEWAGGYTF. CDR3 sequence (DNA): TGCAGCGTTGAGTGGGCTGGCGGCTACACCTTC.

V gene TRBV2 combines with J gene TRBJ2-3; D perhaps matches TRBD2 (6 bases). Germline lookup yields CDR1 SNHLY and CDR2 FYNNEI. Trimming stripped 7 bases from V and 2 bases from J, with 10 bases between. This CDR3 is built from 13 residues. Written as DNA, the CDR3 is TGTGCCAGCAAGGGCGGGGTCACAGATACGCAGTATTTT. It is translated as CASKGGVTDTQYF.

The DNA of the CDR3 is TGTGCCAGCAGTGAGCCGGGACAGGGGGCGGCGGAGACCCAGTACTTC. This encodes CASSEPGQGAAETQYF. The genes are TRBV6-4 and TRBJ2-5, with 12 bases fitting TRBD1. The CDR3 runs to 16 residues. V shed 3 bases, J shed 5 bases, and the junction held 7 bases outside the gene matches. Germline loops: CDR1 MRHNA, CDR2 SNTAGT.

The chain joins TRBV18 to TRBJ2-6; D is undetermined. The V gene's germline CDR1 is KGHSH and CDR2 LQKENI. CDR3 length equals 17 residues. V lost 0 bases and J 0 bases, leaving 9 bases between the germline ends. As DNA, the CDR3 is TGTGCCAGCTCACCACCGCGGTTAAACTCTGGGGCCAACGTCCTGACTTTC. This gives the protein CASSPPRLNSGANVLTF.

This clone came up once. This chain uses TRBV19 with TRBJ1-6; D might be TRBD1 (6 bases). The CDR3 is 15 residues long. Trimming cost V 4 bases and J 5 bases, with 12 bases left between them. The germline CDR1 and CDR2 sequences are LNHDA and SQIVND (reference sequence). The CDR3 reads CASSKGRGDNSPLHF. In DNA, the CDR3 is TGTGCCAGTAGTAAAGGCAGGGGTGATAATTCACCCCTCCACTTT. Full variable domain (remainder filled in from reference TRBV19 and TRBJ1-6): DGGITQSPKYLFRKEGQNVTLSCEQNLNHDAMYWYRQDPGQGLRLIYYSQIVNDFQKGDIAEGYSVSREKKESFPLTVTSAQKNPTAFYLCASSKGRGDNSPLHFGNGTRLTVT.

A few counts support this clone. The rearrangement joins TRBV5-6 to TRBJ1-4; 11 positions agree with TRBD1. CDR1 is SGHDT and CDR2 is YYEEEE in the germline V gene. V was pared by 4 bases and J by 8 bases, with 7 bases of the junction left unmatched. The CDR3 consists of 15 residues. Here the CDR3 DNA reads TGTGCCAGCAGCCAGACCGGGACAGGGGGAGAAAAACTGTTTTTT. It translates to CASSQTGTGGEKLFF.

The V and J genes are TRBV30 and TRBJ2-7; TRBD2 aligns across 14 bases. Germline-derived CDR1 and CDR2 are GTSNPN and SVGIG (reference sequence). This CDR3 spans 17 amino acids. V gave up 2 bases and J gave up 1 base; unmatched junction bases: 7. CDR3 in DNA: TGTGCCTGGAGTCTTGGACTAGCGGGGGGCTTGTCCTACGAGCAGTACTTC. Protein: CAWSLGLAGGLSYEQYF.